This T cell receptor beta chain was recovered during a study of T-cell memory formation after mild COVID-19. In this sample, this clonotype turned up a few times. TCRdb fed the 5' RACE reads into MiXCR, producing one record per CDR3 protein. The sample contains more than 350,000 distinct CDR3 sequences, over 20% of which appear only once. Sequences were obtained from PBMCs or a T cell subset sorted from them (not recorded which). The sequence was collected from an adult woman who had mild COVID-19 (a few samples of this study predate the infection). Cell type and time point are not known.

The CDR3: CSAREGLTYEQYF. CDR3 nucleotide sequence: TGCAGTGCTAGGGAGGGACTTACCTACGAGCAGTACTTC. The chain employs TRBV20-1 and TRBJ2-7, with D possibly being TRBD2 (6 bases). This CDR3 contains 13 residues. Germline assignment: CDR1 DFQATT and CDR2 SNEGSKA (reference sequence). V gave up 3 bases and J gave up 2 bases, with 11 bases separating them.